The sequence of this T cell receptor beta chain was determined in a study of blood T cells in healthy people across ages. Study as a whole: Through template switching, about one barcoded beta molecule was captured per two T cells, as measured in model experiments.

With regard to this clonotype: What it recognizes is unknown.

The study, taken as a whole, reports: A roughly linear fall in TCR beta diversity per million T cells was seen with increasing age.

Combining a sample-barcoded 5' primer with a J-beta primer mix, a second PCR ran for 7 to 11 cycles. MiXCR, run by TCRdb on the 5' RACE reads, gives a single entry per CDR3 protein. The repertoire holds about 640,000 distinct CDR3 sequences, with 58% as singletons. This CDR3 spans 15 amino acids. The V and J ends lost 0 bases and 8 bases respectively, with 17 bases between them. Germline CDR1 and CDR2: DFQATT and SNEGSKA (reference sequence). The rearrangement uses TRBV20-1 and TRBJ2-1; the D gene is possibly TRBD1 (6 bases). The source material was blood. The receptor was isolated from a man in his fifties or sixties in good health. This CDR3 is CSARDGGTLKDEQFF. The CDR3 region has the DNA TGCAGTGCTAGAGATGGGGGCACTCTTAAGGATGAGCAGTTCTTC.